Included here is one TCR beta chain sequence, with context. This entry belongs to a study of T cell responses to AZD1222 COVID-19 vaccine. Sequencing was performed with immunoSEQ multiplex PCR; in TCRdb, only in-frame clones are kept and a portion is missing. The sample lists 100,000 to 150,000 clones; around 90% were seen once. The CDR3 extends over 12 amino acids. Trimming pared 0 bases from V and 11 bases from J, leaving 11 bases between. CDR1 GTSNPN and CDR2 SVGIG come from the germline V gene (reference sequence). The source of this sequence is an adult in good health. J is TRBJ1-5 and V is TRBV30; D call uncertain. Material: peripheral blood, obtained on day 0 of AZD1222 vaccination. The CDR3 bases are TGTGCCTGGAGTGTTTCCGCCACTACCCAGCATTTT. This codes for CAWSVSATTQHF. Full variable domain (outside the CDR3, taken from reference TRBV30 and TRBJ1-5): SQTIHQWPATLVQPVGSPLSLECTVEGTSNPNLYWYRQAAGRGLQLLFYSVGIGQISSEVPQNLSASRPQDRQFILSSKKLLLSDSGFYLCAWSVSATTQHFGDGTRLSIL.